One sample yielded the 17 T cell receptor beta chains listed below, sequenced in a study of shared clonotypes between healthy human individuals. Using immunoSEQ multiplex PCR, the repertoire was profiled, and TCRdb retains in-frame clones only, with some absent. The sample has around 1.1 million clones, 70% to 80% seen once. Sequencing input: memory CD4+ T cells from PBMCs. Stated subset: CD45RA-negative fraction. These receptors all stem from a man aged 18 to 30 in good health. Some clones in this sample may be carry-over from other donors' samples.

As for this clone: This may come from a read error, since a much larger clone is one base off. The sample contains more than one DNA sequence encoding this CDR3. The chain joins TRBV6-6 to TRBJ2-7; D is ambiguous. CDR3 length equals 13 residues. Germline CDR1 MNHNY, CDR2 SVGAGI (reference sequence). Deletions cut 4 bases from V and 0 bases from J, with 7 bases between. DNA of the CDR3: TGTGCCAGCAGTTCCCCGAGCTCCTACGAGCAGTACTTC. Protein sequence: CASSSPSSYEQYF.

J is TRBJ1-2 and V is TRBV9; D is perhaps TRBD1 (5 bases). The V end was cut by 4 bases, the J end by 1 base, with 20 bases between. Germline-derived CDR1 and CDR2 are SGDLS and YYNGEE. This CDR3 comprises 17 residues. This CDR3 is CASSPGGGAIVNYGYTF. The CDR3 DNA reads as TGTGCCAGCAGCCCCGGGGGAGGAGCTATAGTTAACTATGGCTACACCTTC.

This clone was found a few times. This sequence joins TRBV7-9 and TRBJ1-1; D unclear. V was pared by 5 bases and J by 2 bases, with 6 bases between. CDR1 and CDR2 from the germline V gene are SEHNR and FQNEAQ (reference sequence). The CDR3 consists of 12 residues. As DNA, the CDR3 is TGTGCCAGCAGCCGATTTAACACTGAAGCTTTCTTT. Translated: CASSRFNTEAFF.

In the case of this clone: This same CDR3 is encoded by further DNA sequences in the sample. V and J are TRBV2 and TRBJ2-7, with 7 bases identical to TRBD1. The V segment lost 6 bases and the J segment 3 bases; nucleotides outside the gene matches: 2. This CDR3 is built from 12 residues. Germline V gene sequence: CDR1 SNHLY, CDR2 FYNNEI. In DNA, the CDR3 is TGTGCCAGCAGGGGGGACAGCTACGAGCAGTACTTC. Its translation is CASRGDSYEQYF.

The gene calls are TRBV19 and TRBJ2-7; 8 nucleotides agree with TRBD2. V lost 5 bases to trimming and J lost 0 bases; unmatched junction nucleotides: 15. Germline V CDR1 and CDR2: LNHDA, SQIVND (reference sequence). This CDR3 comprises 18 residues. CDR3 amino acids: CASSRSSPSGGGSYEQYF. The CDR3 DNA reads TGTGCCAGTAGTCGGAGTAGTCCATCGGGAGGGGGCTCCTACGAGCAGTACTTC.

This clone occurred once. The rearrangement joins TRBV6-1 to TRBJ1-4; no definite D call. The CDR3 extends over 14 amino acids. Germline values: CDR1 MNHNS, CDR2 SASEGT. V was cut by 3 bases and J by 6 bases, with 11 bases left in between. CDR3 sequence (DNA): TGTGCCAGCAGTGATTTCGTTAGCTATGAAAAACTGTTTTTT. This codes for CASSDFVSYEKLFF.

This chain joins TRBV6-5 and TRBJ1-1; D is unresolved. CDR3 length: 15 residues. V lost 4 bases and J lost 5, with 17 bases in between. CDR1 and CDR2 (germline): MNHEY, SVGAGI. This CDR3 reads CASSSTGLGRTEAFF. The CDR3 DNA follows: TGTGCCAGCAGTTCCACCGGACTAGGACGGACTGAAGCTTTCTTT.

In its sample, this clone was seen a few times. This chain joins TRBV15 and TRBJ1-2; D call uncertain. This CDR3 has 12 amino acids. Germline lookup yields CDR1 LNHNV and CDR2 YYDKDF (reference sequence). Trimming pared 5 bases from V and 2 bases from J, leaving 6 bases between. CDR3 sequence reads: CATSFWNYGYTF. CDR3 sequence (DNA): TGTGCCACCAGCTTTTGGAACTATGGCTACACCTTC.

For this clone: Just one base apart from a much larger clone, this may be a read error. The chain is built from TRBV5-1 and TRBJ2-2; maybe TRBD2 (5 bases). CDR1 and CDR2 from the germline V gene are SGHRS and YFSETQ. The CDR3 runs 14 residues. In DNA form, the CDR3 reads TGCGCCAGCAGCTTAGGGCCGTACACCGGGGAGCTGTCTTTT. Its translation: CASSLGPYTGELSF.

This clone was found once. The chain has TRBV15 and TRBJ1-2, with a possible D match to TRBD1 (5 bases). The CDR3 consists of 14 residues. Trimming removed 3 bases from V and 3 bases from J, with 11 bases in between. The germline gives CDR1 LNHNV, CDR2 YYDKDF (reference sequence). The chain's CDR3 is CATSSQGGYYGYTF. The CDR3 region has the DNA TGTGCCACCAGCAGCCAGGGAGGGTACTATGGCTACACCTTC.

This clone has just a few counts. The CDR3 coding sequence is TGCGCCAGCAGCCCAACCTTTGGGACAGGGTCTAACGAGCAGTACTTC. Protein: CASSPTFGTGSNEQYF. The chain has TRBV4-3 and TRBJ2-7; 9 bases line up with TRBD1. Germline V gives CDR1 LGHNA, CDR2 YSLEER. The CDR3 is 16 residues long. The V and J ends lost 4 bases and 5 bases, in that order; junction bases with no gene match: 12.

The CDR3 bases are TGTGCCTGGATGGGGACAGGGGGCACCGGGGAGCTGTTTTTT. It codes for CAWMGTGGTGELFF. This chain uses TRBV30 with TRBJ2-2, with TRBD1 identical over 11 bases. The CDR3 is 14 residues long. J lost 4 bases, V lost 4 bases, and 2 bases had no gene match. Germline assignment: CDR1 GTSNPN and CDR2 SVGIG (reference sequence).

Notes on this clone: With only one base between it and a far larger clone, this is likely a read error. The chain employs TRBV2 and TRBJ2-2; D remains unclear. Per the germline V gene, CDR1 is SNHLY and CDR2 is FYNNEI. Trimming shortened V by 2 bases and J by 4 bases, and 2 bases separated the two germline ends. The CDR3 totals 12 residues. For the CDR3, the DNA is TGTGCCAGCAGTGAACCCACCGGGGAGCTGTTTTTT. Protein sequence: CASSEPTGELFF.

This chain joins TRBV5-1 and TRBJ2-1, with 12 bases that match TRBD2. The V and J ends lost 0 bases and 4 bases, in that order; junction bases with no gene match: 2. CDR3 length: 16 residues. Germline-derived CDR1 and CDR2 are SGHRS and YFSETQ. The CDR3 region has the DNA TGCGCCAGCAGCTTGGATGGACTAGCGGGATACAATGAGCAGTTCTTC. This gives the protein CASSLDGLAGYNEQFF.

The chain combines TRBV19 with TRBJ2-1, with D uncertain. Trimming removed 3 bases from V and 6 bases from J, with 6 bases in between. Germline CDR1 reads LNHDA; CDR2 reads SQIVND (reference sequence). CDR3 length: 12 residues. In DNA form, the CDR3 reads TGTGCCAGTAGTATTAGAAGCAATGAGCAGTTCTTC. Amino acid sequence: CASSIRSNEQFF.

The V and J genes are TRBV5-4 and TRBJ2-1; D is perhaps TRBD2 (6 bases). CDR1 is SGHNT, CDR2 YYREEE, per germline (reference sequence). The length of the CDR3 is 14 residues. V was trimmed by 6 bases and J by 8 bases, leaving 18 bases between them. The CDR3 nucleotides read TGTGCCAGCACCTCGAGTATCCGCGGGGATGAGCAGTTCTTC. Translated: CASTSSIRGDEQFF.

On this clone itself: Other DNA sequences in the sample encode the same CDR3. This chain connects TRBV5-4 to TRBJ2-5; perhaps TRBD2 as D (6 bases). The V end was cut by 1 base, the J end by 5 bases, with 6 bases between. The V gene's germline CDR1 is SGHNT and CDR2 YYREEE (reference sequence). This CDR3 comprises 12 residues. The DNA for the CDR3 is TGTGCCAGCAGCTTGAGCGGGGAGACCCAGTACTTC. It translates to CASSLSGETQYF.